This record covers a single T cell receptor (beta chain). This specimen comes from a study of neoadjuvant nivolumab and ipilimumab in lung cancer. After removal of 5 bases from V and 4 bases from J, the junction contained 2 bases not matched to a gene. Per the germline V gene, CDR1 is LNHDA and CDR2 is SQIVND (reference sequence). The CDR3 extends over 14 amino acids. The method was immunoSEQ multiplex PCR; TCRdb's version includes in-frame clones alone and lacks a portion of them. This sample carries roughly 23,000 clones, under 90% of them seen once, and the ten largest clones take about 21%. The receptor was isolated from an adult with non-small cell lung cancer. V usage is TRBV19 and J usage is TRBJ2-1; 10 bases fit TRBD1. Sequencing used peripheral blood, obtained before neoadjuvant nivolumab, alone or with ipilimumab. CDR3 in DNA: TGTGCCAGTAGTGACAGGGGGCAGTACAATGAGCAGTTCTTC. Residues: CASSDRGQYNEQFF.